This T cell receptor (beta chain) was observed in a study of cytomegalovirus exposure and HLA in healthy donors. The study, taken as a whole, reports: For cytomegalovirus status, the classifier reportedly gave diagnoses with high specificity and sensitivity. Prior analysis indicated that the majority of TCR beta V segments exhibited productivity approximately 87% or approximately 30% of the time.

Primers included in the PCR were 60 Vbeta and 13 Jbeta primers. Sequencing was performed with immunoSEQ multiplex PCR; in TCRdb, only in-frame clones are kept and a portion is missing. Here the sample spans roughly 150,000 clones, roughly 70% being singletons. There are a few counts of this clone. Its specificity is not known. The V gene's germline CDR1 is GTSNPN and CDR2 SVGIG (reference sequence). V was pared by 3 bases and J by 2 bases, with 13 bases between. The CDR3 is 14 amino acids. The clonotype was recovered from a male donor in good health and CMV-seronegative. The V call is TRBV30, the J call TRBJ1-1; D is unresolved. The sequenced sample consisted of PBMCs. The CDR3 sequence: CAWRYTISNTEAFF. The CDR3 DNA sequence: TGTGCCTGGAGATACACGATTTCCAACACTGAAGCTTTCTTT. Full variable domain (outside the CDR3, taken from reference TRBV30 and TRBJ1-1): SQTIHQWPATLVQPVGSPLSLECTVEGTSNPNLYWYRQAAGRGLQLLFYSVGIGQISSEVPQNLSASRPQDRQFILSSKKLLLSDSGFYLCAWRYTISNTEAFFGQGTRLTVV.